Included here is one T cell receptor (beta chain) sequence, with context. What it recognizes is unknown. Other DNA sequences in the same sample also yield this CDR3. The record originates from a study of cytomegalovirus exposure and HLA in healthy donors. For the study at large: Approximately 80 million unique TCRs from HLA-typed donors were held in an early data release. The study, taken as a whole, reports: Association of 16,951 TCR beta sequences with HLA alleles was found at 0.05 false discovery rate in a later analysis.

In the PCR, 60 Vbeta and 13 Jbeta primers were used. TCRdb keeps only in-frame clones here, not all; method: immunoSEQ multiplex PCR. This sample yields about 57,000 clones, of which roughly 84% are seen a single time; around 4.7% belongs to the top ten. The V gene end was trimmed by 0 bases and the J gene end by 4 bases; junction bases not matched to a gene: 6. Germline assignment: CDR1 LGHNA and CDR2 YSLEER. The CDR3 has 15 amino acids. The chain links TRBV4-3 to TRBJ2-7; 7 positions match TRBD1. This sequence originates from a young man in good health and CMV-seronegative. The specimen was PBMCs. The CDR3 bases are TGCGCCAGCAGCCAAGATAGGGGGCCTGGATACGAGCAGTACTTC. Protein product: CASSQDRGPGYEQYF.